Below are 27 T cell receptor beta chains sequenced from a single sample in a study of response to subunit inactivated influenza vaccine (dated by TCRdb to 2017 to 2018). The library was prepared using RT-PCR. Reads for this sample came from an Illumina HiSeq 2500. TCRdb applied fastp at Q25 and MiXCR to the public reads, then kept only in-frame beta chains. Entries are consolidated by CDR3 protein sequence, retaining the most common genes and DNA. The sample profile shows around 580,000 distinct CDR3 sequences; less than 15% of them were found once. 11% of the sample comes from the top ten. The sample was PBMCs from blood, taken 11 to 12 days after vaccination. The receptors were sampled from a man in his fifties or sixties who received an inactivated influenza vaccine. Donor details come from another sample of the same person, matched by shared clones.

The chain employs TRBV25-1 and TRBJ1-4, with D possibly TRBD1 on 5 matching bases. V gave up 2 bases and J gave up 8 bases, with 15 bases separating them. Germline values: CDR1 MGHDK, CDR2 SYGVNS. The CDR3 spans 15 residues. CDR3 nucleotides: TGTGCCAGCAGTGAACGGGGCCGGGTTGGAGAAAAACTGTTTTTT. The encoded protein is CASSERGRVGEKLFF.

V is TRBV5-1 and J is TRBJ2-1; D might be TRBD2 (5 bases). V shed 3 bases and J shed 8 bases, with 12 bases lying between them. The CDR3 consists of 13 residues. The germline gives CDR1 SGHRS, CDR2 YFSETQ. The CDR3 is CASSWTGDYEQFF. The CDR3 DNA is TGCGCCAGCAGCTGGACCGGGGATTATGAGCAGTTCTTC.

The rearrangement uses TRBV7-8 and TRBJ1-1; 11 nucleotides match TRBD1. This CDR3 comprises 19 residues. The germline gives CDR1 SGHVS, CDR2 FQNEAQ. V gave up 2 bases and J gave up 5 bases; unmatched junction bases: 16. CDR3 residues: CASSLFGIRGQGARTEAFF. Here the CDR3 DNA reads TGTGCCAGCAGCTTATTCGGTATTAGAGGACAGGGGGCGCGAACTGAAGCTTTCTTT.

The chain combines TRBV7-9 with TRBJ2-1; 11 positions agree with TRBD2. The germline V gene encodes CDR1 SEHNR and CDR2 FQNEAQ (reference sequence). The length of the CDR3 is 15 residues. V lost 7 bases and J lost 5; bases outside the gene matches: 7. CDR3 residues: CASTYGLAGHNEQFF. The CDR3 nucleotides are TGTGCCAGCACCTACGGACTAGCGGGCCACAATGAGCAGTTCTTC.

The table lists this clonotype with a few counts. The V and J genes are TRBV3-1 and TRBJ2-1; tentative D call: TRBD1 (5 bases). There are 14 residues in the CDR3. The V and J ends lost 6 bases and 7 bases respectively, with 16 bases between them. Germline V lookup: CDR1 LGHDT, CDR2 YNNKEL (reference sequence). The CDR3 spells CASRDISERNEQFF. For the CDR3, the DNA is TGTGCCAGCAGGGACATATCCGAGAGGAATGAGCAGTTCTTC.

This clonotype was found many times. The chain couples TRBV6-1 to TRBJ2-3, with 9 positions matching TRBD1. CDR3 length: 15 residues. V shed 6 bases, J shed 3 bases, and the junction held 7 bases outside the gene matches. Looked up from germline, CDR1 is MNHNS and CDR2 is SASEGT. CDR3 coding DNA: TGTGCCAGCAGCCCCGGGACAGGGTTTACAGATACGCAGTATTTT. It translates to CASSPGTGFTDTQYF.

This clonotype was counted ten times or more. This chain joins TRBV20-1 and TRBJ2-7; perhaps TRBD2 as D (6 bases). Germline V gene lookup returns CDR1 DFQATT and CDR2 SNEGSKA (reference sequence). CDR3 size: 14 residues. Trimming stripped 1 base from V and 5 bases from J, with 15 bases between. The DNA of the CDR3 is TGCAGTGCTAGAGGACCGGGACTCCACCACGAGCAGTACTTC. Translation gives CSARGPGLHHEQYF.

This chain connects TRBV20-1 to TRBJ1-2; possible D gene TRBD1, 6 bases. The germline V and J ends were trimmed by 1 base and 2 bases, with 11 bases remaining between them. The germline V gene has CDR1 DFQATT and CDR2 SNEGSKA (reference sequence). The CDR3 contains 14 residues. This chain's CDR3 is CSARVAGENYGYTF. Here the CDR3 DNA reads TGCAGTGCTAGAGTGGCAGGGGAAAACTATGGCTACACCTTC.

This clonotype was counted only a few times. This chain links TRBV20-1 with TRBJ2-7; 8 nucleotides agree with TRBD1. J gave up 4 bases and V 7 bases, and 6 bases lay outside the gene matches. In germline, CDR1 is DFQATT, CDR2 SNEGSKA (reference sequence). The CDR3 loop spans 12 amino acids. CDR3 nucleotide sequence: TGCAGTGTAGGACAGGGTCGGTACGAGCAGTACTTC. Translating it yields CSVGQGRYEQYF.

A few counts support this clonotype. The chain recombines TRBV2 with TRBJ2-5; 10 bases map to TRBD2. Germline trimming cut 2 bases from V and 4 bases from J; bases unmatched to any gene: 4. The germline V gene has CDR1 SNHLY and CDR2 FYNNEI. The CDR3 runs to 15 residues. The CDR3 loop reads CASSEFLAGAETQYF. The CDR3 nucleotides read TGTGCCAGCAGTGAATTTCTAGCGGGAGCAGAGACCCAGTACTTC.

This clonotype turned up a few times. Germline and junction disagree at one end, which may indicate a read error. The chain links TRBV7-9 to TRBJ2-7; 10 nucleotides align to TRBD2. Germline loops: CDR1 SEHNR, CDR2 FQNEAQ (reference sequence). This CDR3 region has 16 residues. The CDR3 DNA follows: TGTGCCAGCAGCCTAGCGGGAGACCCTAATTCCTACGAGCAGTACTTC. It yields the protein CASSLAGDPNSYEQYF.

This CDR3 reads CASSLSTVTGELFF. The CDR3, as DNA: TGTGCCAGCAGCTTAAGTACGGTTACCGGGGAGCTGTTTTTT. V is TRBV7-2 and J is TRBJ2-2; D is ambiguous. This CDR3 has 14 residues. Between the trimmed V and J ends, which lost 2 bases and 5 bases, there was a span of 9 bases. Germline CDR1 reads SGHTA; CDR2 reads FQGNSA.

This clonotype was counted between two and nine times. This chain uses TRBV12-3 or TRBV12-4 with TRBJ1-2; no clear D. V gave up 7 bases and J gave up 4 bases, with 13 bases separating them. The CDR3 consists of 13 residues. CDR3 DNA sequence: TGTGCCAGCACCCTGGCAACTACCTATGGCTACACCTTC. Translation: CASTLATTYGYTF.

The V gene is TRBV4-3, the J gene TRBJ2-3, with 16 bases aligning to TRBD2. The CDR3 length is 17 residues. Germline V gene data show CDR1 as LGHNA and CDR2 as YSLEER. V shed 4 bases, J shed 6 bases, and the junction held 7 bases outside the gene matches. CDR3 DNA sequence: TGCGCCAGCAGCCTGGAGGGACTAGCGGGAGGGTTGGATACGCAGTATTTT. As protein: CASSLEGLAGGLDTQYF.

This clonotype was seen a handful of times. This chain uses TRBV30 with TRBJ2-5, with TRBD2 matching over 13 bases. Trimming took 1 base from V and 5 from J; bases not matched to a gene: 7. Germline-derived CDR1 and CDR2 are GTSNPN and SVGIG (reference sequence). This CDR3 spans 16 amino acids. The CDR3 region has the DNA TGTGCCTGGAGTGCGCTACTAGCGGGAGGGCCGGAGACCCAGTACTTC. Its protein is CAWSALLAGGPETQYF.

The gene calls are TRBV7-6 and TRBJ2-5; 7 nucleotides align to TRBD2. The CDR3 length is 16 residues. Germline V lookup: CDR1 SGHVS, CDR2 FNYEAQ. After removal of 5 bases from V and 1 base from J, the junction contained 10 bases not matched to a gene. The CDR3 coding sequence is TGTGCCAGCAGCAAGGGTACTAGCGCGCGCCAAGAGACCCAGTACTTC. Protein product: CASSKGTSARQETQYF.

The DNA of the CDR3 is TGTGCCAGCAGTTCTCACAGGGGGCGAGGCACAGATACGCAGTATTTT. This encodes CASSSHRGRGTDTQYF. V and J are TRBV6-5 and TRBJ2-3, with 9 bases matching TRBD1. This CDR3 is 16 amino acids long. Germline CDR1 is MNHEY and CDR2 is SVGAGI. With V trimmed by 4 bases and J by 1 base, 6 bases remained unmatched.

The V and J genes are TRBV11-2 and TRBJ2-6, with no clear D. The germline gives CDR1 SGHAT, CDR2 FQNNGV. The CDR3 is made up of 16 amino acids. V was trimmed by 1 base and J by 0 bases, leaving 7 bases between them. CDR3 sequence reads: CASSLVSSSGANVLTF. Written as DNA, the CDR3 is TGTGCCAGCAGCTTAGTGTCCAGCTCTGGGGCCAACGTCCTGACTTTC.

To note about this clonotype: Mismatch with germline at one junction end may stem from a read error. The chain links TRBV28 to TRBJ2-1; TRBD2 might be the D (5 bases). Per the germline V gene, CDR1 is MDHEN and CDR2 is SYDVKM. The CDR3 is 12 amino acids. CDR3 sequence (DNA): TGTGCCAGCACTTTATACGCAACTAGGCAGTTCTTC. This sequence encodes CASTLYATRQFF.

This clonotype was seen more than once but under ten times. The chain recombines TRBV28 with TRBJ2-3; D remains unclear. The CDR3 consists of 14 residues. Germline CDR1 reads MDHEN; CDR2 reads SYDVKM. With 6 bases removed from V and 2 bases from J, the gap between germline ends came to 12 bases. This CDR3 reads CASSIVPFTDTQYF. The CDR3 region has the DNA TGTGCCAGCAGCATAGTTCCTTTCACAGATACGCAGTATTTT. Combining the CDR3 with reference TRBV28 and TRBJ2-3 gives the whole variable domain DVKVTQSSRYLVKRTGEKVFLECVQDMDHENMFWYRQDPGLGLRLIYFSYDVKMKEKGDIPEGYSVSREKKERFSLILESASTNQTSMYLCASSIVPFTDTQYFGPGTRLTVL.

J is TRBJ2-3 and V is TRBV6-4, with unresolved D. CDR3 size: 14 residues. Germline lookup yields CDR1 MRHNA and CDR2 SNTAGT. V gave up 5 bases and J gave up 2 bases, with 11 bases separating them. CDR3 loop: CASSPEAHTDTQYF. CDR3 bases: TGTGCCAGCAGTCCTGAGGCTCACACAGATACGCAGTATTTT.

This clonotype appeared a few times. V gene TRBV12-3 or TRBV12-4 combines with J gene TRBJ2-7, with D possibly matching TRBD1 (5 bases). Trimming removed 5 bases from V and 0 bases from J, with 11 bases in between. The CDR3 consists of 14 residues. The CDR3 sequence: CASSSRVSSYEQYF. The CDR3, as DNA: TGTGCCAGCAGTAGCAGGGTTAGCTCCTACGAGCAGTACTTC.

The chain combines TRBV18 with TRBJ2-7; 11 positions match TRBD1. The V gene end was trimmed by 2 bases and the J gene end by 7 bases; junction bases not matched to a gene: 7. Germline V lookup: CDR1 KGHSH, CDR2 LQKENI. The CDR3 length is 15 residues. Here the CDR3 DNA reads TGTGCCAGCTCACCAAGGACAGGGGGCGCGGGAGAGCAGTACTTC. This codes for CASSPRTGGAGEQYF.

The CDR3 loop reads CASSLVTSGEQYF. DNA of the CDR3: TGCGCCAGCAGCTTGGTTACCTCCGGCGAGCAGTACTTC. This chain joins TRBV5-1 and TRBJ2-7; D is unresolved. V was shortened by 0 bases and J by 6 bases, with 10 bases between the two germline ends. The CDR3 runs 13 residues. Germline V CDR1 and CDR2: SGHRS, YFSETQ.

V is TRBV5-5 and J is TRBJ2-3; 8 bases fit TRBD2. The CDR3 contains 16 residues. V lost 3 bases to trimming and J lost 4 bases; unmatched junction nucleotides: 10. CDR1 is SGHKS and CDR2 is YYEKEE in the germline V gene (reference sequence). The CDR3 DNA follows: TGTGCCAGCAGCTCACAAGCGGGAGTAATCGCAGATACGCAGTATTTT. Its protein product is CASSSQAGVIADTQYF.

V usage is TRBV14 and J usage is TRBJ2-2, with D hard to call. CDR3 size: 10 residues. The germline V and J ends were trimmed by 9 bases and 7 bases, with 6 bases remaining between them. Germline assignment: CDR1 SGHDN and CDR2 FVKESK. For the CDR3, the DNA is TGTGCCAGGATTGACGGGGAGCTGTTTTTT. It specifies CARIDGELFF.

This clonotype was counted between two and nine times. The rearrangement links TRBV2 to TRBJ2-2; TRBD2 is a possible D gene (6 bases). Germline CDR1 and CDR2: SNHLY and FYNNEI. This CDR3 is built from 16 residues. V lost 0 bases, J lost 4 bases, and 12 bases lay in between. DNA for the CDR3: TGTGCCAGCAGTGAAGCGGGGGGATGGGGCACCGGGGAGCTGTTTTTT. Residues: CASSEAGGWGTGELFF.